The 15 T cell receptor beta chains in this list originate from one sample, sequenced in a study of regulatory T cells in long-lasting Graves disease. Time point denoted: newly diagnosed GD, antithyroid drugs for less than 3 months. Preparation of the TCR library used RNA extracted from PBMCs. Library construction for TCR beta used iRepertoire HTBI primers and Arm-PCR of CDR3 regions. Using its own MiXCR run on the multiplex PCR reads, TCRdb lists one record per CDR3 protein. The sample yields 600,000 to 650,000 distinct CDR3 sequences, roughly 15% seen once. The same sample was also used in a study of T cells in Graves' hyperthyroidism and ophthalmopathy.

The material was peripheral blood mononuclear cells (PBMCs), obtained at new diagnosis, from a patient treated with antithyroid drugs. The receptors derive from a young woman with Graves disease.

This clonotype was recorded at least ten times. This chain links TRBV29-1 with TRBJ2-7, with unresolved D. CDR3 size: 15 residues. Germline CDR1 is SQVTM and CDR2 is ANQGSEA. Trimming removed 5 bases at V and 3 bases at J, with 20 bases between. CDR3 sequence reads: CSVRRYREWDYEQYF. Here the CDR3 DNA reads TGCAGCGTTCGACGGTACCGAGAGTGGGACTACGAGCAGTACTTC.

The chain employs TRBV27 and TRBJ2-7; D is unclear. The CDR3 totals 13 residues. With 4 bases removed from V and 3 bases from J, the gap between germline ends came to 10 bases. CDR1 is MNHEY and CDR2 is SMNVEV in the germline V gene (reference sequence). In DNA, the CDR3 is TGTGCCAGCAGTTCCGACTCTGTCTACGAGCAGTACTTC. This gives the protein CASSSDSVYEQYF.

This clonotype was seen at least ten times. The rearrangement links TRBV2 to TRBJ2-3, with D tentatively TRBD2 (6 bases). The CDR3 has 15 residues. V lost 7 bases and J 0 bases, leaving 14 bases between the germline ends. Germline-derived CDR1 and CDR2 are SNHLY and FYNNEI. The CDR3 nucleotides read TGTGCCAGCACTCCAATCGGGGGTAGCACAGATACGCAGTATTTT. This gives the protein CASTPIGGSTDTQYF.

This clonotype was observed many times. CDR3: CSARKPRQGVVYEQYF. CDR3 nucleotide sequence: TGCAGTGCTCGTAAACCACGGCAGGGGGTGGTCTACGAGCAGTACTTC. This chain uses TRBV20-1 with TRBJ2-7, with 7 positions matching TRBD1. Germline values: CDR1 DFQATT, CDR2 SNEGSKA (reference sequence). The V segment lost 5 bases and the J segment 3 bases; nucleotides outside the gene matches: 16. The CDR3 extends over 16 amino acids.

The chain combines TRBV18 with TRBJ2-3, with a tentative D call TRBD2 (5 bases). Germline V gene data show CDR1 as KGHSH and CDR2 as LQKENI. The CDR3 loop spans 15 amino acids. Between the trimmed V and J ends, which lost 1 base and 1 base, there was a span of 9 bases. In nucleotides, the CDR3 is TGTGCCAGCTCACCACGGAGCGGACGCACAGATACGCAGTATTTT. It specifies CASSPRSGRTDTQYF. The variable domain in full, with the rest retrieved from reference TRBV18 and TRBJ2-3, is NAGVMQNPRHLVRRRGQEARLRCSPMKGHSHVYWYRQLPEEGLKFMVYLQKENIIDESGMPKERFSAEFPKEGPSILRIQQVVRGDSAAYFCASSPRSGRTDTQYFGPGTRLTVL.

The chain uses TRBV18 and TRBJ1-5; D may be TRBD1 (5 bases). CDR1 is KGHSH and CDR2 is LQKENI in the germline V gene. This CDR3 comprises 14 residues. Trimming left V 0 bases short and J 4 bases short, with 7 bases between. CDR3 loop: CASSPPQANQPQHF. Written as DNA, the CDR3 is TGTGCCAGCTCACCACCACAGGCAAATCAGCCCCAGCATTTT.

In its sample, this clonotype was seen many times. This chain links TRBV28 with TRBJ2-7; the D is unclear. Germline lookup yields CDR1 MDHEN and CDR2 SYDVKM. The CDR3 contains 14 residues. Trimming removed 6 bases at V and 2 bases at J, with 14 bases between. The CDR3 DNA sequence: TGTGCCAGCAGGGAAACGGGTCTAACCTACGAGCAGTACTTC. As protein: CASRETGLTYEQYF.

This clonotype was detected many times. V and J are TRBV12-3 or TRBV12-4 and TRBJ1-1; TRBD1 matches 7 bases. V lost 5 bases, J lost 10 bases, and 4 bases stayed unmatched. The CDR3 sequence is 11 residues long. CDR3: CASSLDRLAFF. The CDR3 region has the DNA TGTGCCAGCAGTCTGGACAGGCTAGCTTTCTTT.

With regard to this clonotype: One base away lies a much larger clone, so this may be a sequencing read error. The chain couples TRBV6-1 to TRBJ2-1; 12 nucleotides line up with TRBD1. TRBJ2-5 matches the DNA end more closely, so the J call is doubtful. From germline, CDR1 is MNHNS and CDR2 SASEGT. The CDR3 has 18 amino acids. CDR3 region: CASSTELAGQGAAETQYF. DNA of the CDR3: TGTGCCAGCAGTACCGAACTGGCGGGACAGGGGGCGGCGGAGACCCAGTACTTC.

The V gene is TRBV6-9, the J gene TRBJ2-1, with 9 bases lining up with TRBD2. This CDR3 spans 14 amino acids. CDR1 is MNHGY and CDR2 is SVAAGI in the germline V gene. V gave up 4 bases and J gave up 5 bases; unmatched junction bases: 3. The CDR3 protein is CASSSSGRNNEQFF. The CDR3 DNA sequence: TGTGCCAGCAGTTCCAGCGGGAGGAACAATGAGCAGTTCTTC.

The V and J genes are TRBV4-2 and TRBJ2-3, with no clear D. CDR3 length: 14 residues. Germline V gene lookup returns CDR1 LGHNA and CDR2 YNFKEQ. V lost 2 bases to trimming and J lost 0 bases, with 6 bases between them. The CDR3 DNA is TGTGCCAGCAGCCAAAACCCTAGCACAGATACGCAGTATTTT. The encoded protein is CASSQNPSTDTQYF.

The chain recombines TRBV29-1 with TRBJ2-3; 13 bases agree with TRBD2. Germline V CDR1 and CDR2: SQVTM, ANQGSEA. CDR3 length equals 16 residues. V trimming: 1 base; J trimming: 7 bases; junction bases outside the gene matches: 8. The CDR3 region has the DNA TGCAGCGTTGAAGCCGGGGGACTAGCGGGATTGAATACGCAGTATTTT. Its translation is CSVEAGGLAGLNTQYF.

Only a few counts were recorded for this clonotype. The V call is TRBV7-2, the J call TRBJ1-5; D ambiguous. The CDR3 has 13 amino acids. V lost 1 base and J 9 bases, leaving 10 bases between the germline ends. The V gene's germline CDR1 is SGHTA and CDR2 FQGNSA. CDR3: CASSLELSRPQHF. The CDR3 DNA follows: TGTGCCAGCAGCTTAGAGCTCTCTCGGCCCCAGCATTTT.

This clonotype came up many times. The DNA of the CDR3 is TGTGCCAGCGGCAGGGACATCACAGATACGCAGTATTTT. It translates to CASGRDITDTQYF. The V and J genes are TRBV11-2 and TRBJ2-3, with TRBD1 as a possible D gene (6 bases). Trimming left V 8 bases short and J 2 bases short, with 11 bases between. From germline, CDR1 is SGHAT and CDR2 FQNNGV. The CDR3 sequence is 13 residues long.

This clonotype was detected ten times or more. This sequence joins TRBV11-2 and TRBJ2-7; 7 positions agree with TRBD2. V dropped 5 bases and J dropped 5; count of bases not matched to a gene: 6. This CDR3 is 13 amino acids long. Germline CDR1 and CDR2: SGHAT and FQNNGV. The CDR3 is CASSPPGRDEQYF. The CDR3 DNA is TGTGCCAGCAGCCCCCCAGGGAGGGACGAGCAGTACTTC.